This T cell receptor beta chain was sequenced for a study of radiation and T cells in renal cell carcinoma. The overall study: Nephrectomy followed 15 Gy stereotactic body radiation by 4 weeks. Whole-study findings and limits: In blood, top tumor clones expanded by 2 weeks, shrinking by 4.

Using immunoSEQ multiplex PCR, the repertoire was profiled, and TCRdb retains in-frame clones only, with some absent. The sample contains tens of thousands of clones, roughly four fifths of which appear only once. As to time point: baseline pretreatment blood. Treatment in this sample: 15 Gy SBRT to primary tumor, nephrectomy 4 weeks later. The patient's renal cell carcinoma had clear cell pathology. This clone has just one count. Antigen specificity is unknown. V was clipped by 5 bases and J by 6 bases; unmatched bases: 12. This CDR3 spans 16 amino acids. Germline V gives CDR1 SGHRS, CDR2 YFSETQ. V and J are TRBV5-1 and TRBJ2-3; 10 positions match TRBD2. The clonotype was recovered from a man between 60 and 75 years old with renal cell carcinoma. This specimen consisted of blood, obtained from a patient whose treatment included radiotherapy and nephrectomy. Here the CDR3 reads CASRGELAGVVDTQYF. Here the CDR3 DNA reads TGCGCCAGCAGGGGGGAGCTAGCGGGAGTGGTGGATACGCAGTATTTT.